The present T cell receptor beta chain was sequenced within a study of CD8 T cells in Susac syndrome. V was shortened by 5 bases and J by 9 bases, with 20 bases between the two germline ends. Germline V gene data show CDR1 as LNHNV and CDR2 as YYDKDF (reference sequence). This CDR3 has 15 residues. cDNA came from approximately 0.5 to 1 ug RNA primed by random hexamers. TCR beta CDR3 was amplified by immunoSEQ covering 54 Vbeta and 13 Jbeta. TCRdb re-called the immunoSEQ multiplex PCR reads through MiXCR, storing one row per CDR3 protein. The sample includes some 180,000 distinct CDR3 sequences, about 95% of them seen just once.

The V gene is TRBV15, the J gene TRBJ1-5; weak D call: TRBD1 (5 bases). The sequenced sample was CD4+ T cells from PBMCs. The sequence derives from a human donor in good health. The CDR3 sequence: CATSPRGGASSPQHF. The CDR3 region has the DNA TGTGCCACCAGCCCTAGGGGAGGGGCATCGTCGCCCCAGCATTTT.